This TCR beta chain was observed in a study of shared clonotypes between healthy human individuals. Across the study: CD4 naive cells filled three plates per donor, CD4 memory three, CD8 naive two and CD8 memory one. Study-wide points: Generally, estimated richness proved larger in naive subsets than it did in memory subsets. Four donors shared roughly 5% of their naive CD4 clonotypes.

Sequencing used immunoSEQ multiplex PCR; TCRdb keeps in-frame clones, though not all of them. The table includes 600,000 to 750,000 clones, 90% detected once. In CD8 memory, CD45RO+ cells were put together with CCR7-negative CD45RA+ TemRA cells. The length of the CDR3 is 16 residues. The V gene end was trimmed by 5 bases and the J gene end by 0 bases; junction bases not matched to a gene: 9. From germline, CDR1 is MNHEY and CDR2 SMNVEV (reference sequence). Regarding this clone: Its antigen is undetermined.

The clonotype was recovered from a man in his late teens or twenties in good health. Some clones in this sample may be carry-over from other donors' samples. The rearrangement links TRBV27 to TRBJ1-1; 7 nucleotides align to TRBD1. Sequenced: memory CD8+ T cells from PBMCs. Regarding subset: CD45RO+ cells pooled with CCR7-negative TemRA cells. The DNA of the CDR3 is TGTGCCAGCAGTAGCCGACAGGGCGGCATGAACACTGAAGCTTTCTTT. This sequence encodes CASSSRQGGMNTEAFF.